The subject of this entry is one T cell receptor beta chain. Its antigen is as yet unknown. This sample stems from a study of CD8 T cells in ankylosing spondylitis. Construction of TCR beta libraries was performed using quantitative 5'-RACE with molecular barcodes. Each CDR3 protein gets one entry after TCRdb re-called the 5' RACE reads with MiXCR. Of some 220,000 distinct CDR3 sequences in the sample, more than 5.5% are singletons; the top ten hold 11% to 15%. The CDR3 totals 14 residues. Trimming left V 2 bases short and J 4 bases short, with 14 bases between. Germline CDR1 is DFQATT and CDR2 is SNEGSKA (reference sequence). Study results and limitations: Earlier literature documents some of the motif variants in reactive arthritis synovial fluid and blood. Ankylosing spondylitis blood seemed to carry a telltale TCR beta motif made of fewer than ten highly homologous variants. Clones linked with disease were CD8+ and fairly uncommon in the peripheral blood.

The clonotype was recovered from a male donor with ankylosing spondylitis. The chain carries TRBV20-1 and TRBJ1-1, with D possibly being TRBD1 (6 bases). Material for sequencing was blood, either unsorted or a sorted T cell fraction (not recorded which). The CDR3: CSARFVGGGTEAFF. CDR3 DNA sequence: TGCAGTGCTAGATTTGTAGGGGGGGGCACTGAAGCTTTCTTT.